This T cell receptor (beta chain) was documented in a study of blood T cells in healthy people across ages. The CDR3 loop spans 16 amino acids. V was clipped by 1 base and J by 5 bases, with 14 bases between them. CDR1 and CDR2 from the germline V gene are LGHDT and YNNKEL (reference sequence). Then a second PCR, running roughly 7 to 11 cycles, was carried out with a sample-barcoded 5' primer and a J-beta primer mix. Each CDR3 protein is one row after TCRdb ran MiXCR on the 5' RACE reads. The sample lists hundreds of thousands of distinct CDR3 sequences, about 36% occurring once. The J gene is TRBJ2-2, the V gene TRBV3-1; tentative D call: TRBD1 (6 bases). Sequencing input: blood. The sequence came from a young man in good health. CDR3 region: CASSQGQGPLTGELFF. CDR3 coding DNA: TGTGCCAGCAGCCAAGGGCAGGGGCCGTTAACCGGGGAGCTGTTTTTT.